The 9 T cell receptor beta chains below were found in one sample sequenced in a study of T cells in Graves' hyperthyroidism and ophthalmopathy. Template material for amplifying TCR beta CDR3 regions consisted of RNA transcripts. Using the HTBI primer set, a first-round RT-PCR was run on the TCR CDR3. MiXCR was run by TCRdb on the multiplex PCR reads, yielding one entry per CDR3 protein. The sample records about 290,000 distinct CDR3 sequences, about a sixth being singletons. Material for sequencing was blood. These receptors all stem from a woman in her sixties or seventies with Graves' ophthalmopathy.

A few counts support this clonotype. V gene TRBV15 combines with J gene TRBJ2-4, with D perhaps matching TRBD2 (7 bases). The ends were cut back, 5 bases at V and 1 base at J, with 18 bases in the middle. From germline, CDR1 is LNHNV and CDR2 YYDKDF (reference sequence). The CDR3 is 17 residues long. The CDR3 loop is CATSRGGGANAKNIQYF. DNA for the CDR3: TGTGCCACCAGCCGAGGGGGGGGGGCGAACGCCAAAAACATTCAGTACTTC.

In this sample, this clonotype turned up many times. The chain joins TRBV3-1 to TRBJ2-1; tentatively, D is TRBD1 or TRBD2 (5 bases each). CDR1 and CDR2 from the germline V gene are LGHDT and YNNKEL (reference sequence). This CDR3 has 13 amino acids. Trimming stripped 2 bases from V and 9 bases from J, with 11 bases between. The CDR3 sequence is CASSQIRESEQFF. The CDR3 bases are TGTGCCAGCAGCCAAATCAGGGAGAGTGAGCAGTTCTTC.

This clonotype was counted many times. The genes are TRBV4-2 and TRBJ1-1; perhaps TRBD1 as D (5 bases). CDR1 and CDR2 from the germline V gene are LGHNA and YNFKEQ. The CDR3 runs 15 residues. Trimming removed 0 bases from V and 4 bases from J, with 12 bases in between. CDR3 bases: TGTGCCAGCAGCCAAGATCGGTTTGGGGGCACTGAAGCTTTCTTT. It yields the protein CASSQDRFGGTEAFF.

At least ten counts were recorded for this clonotype. The chain recombines TRBV7-8 with TRBJ2-3, with TRBD1 as a possible D gene (6 bases). V gave up 7 bases and J gave up 0 bases, with 17 bases separating them. CDR3 length: 16 residues. The V gene's germline CDR1 is SGHVS and CDR2 FQNEAQ. In DNA form, the CDR3 reads TGTGCCAGCAAATACAGGGCCCGAACTAGCACAGATACGCAGTATTTT. This codes for CASKYRARTSTDTQYF.

The V and J genes are TRBV27 and TRBJ1-1, with TRBD1 as a possible D gene (5 bases). Germline CDR1 MNHEY, CDR2 SMNVEV (reference sequence). V lost 3 bases and J lost 4, with 15 bases in between. This CDR3 comprises 15 residues. The chain's CDR3 is CASSFGPMTVTEAFF. The CDR3 region has the DNA TGTGCCAGCAGTTTTGGACCGATGACAGTCACTGAAGCTTTCTTT.

This clonotype has more than one count but fewer than ten. This chain uses TRBV9 with TRBJ2-2; 11 bases fit TRBD1. The V segment lost 0 bases and the J segment 8 bases; nucleotides outside the gene matches: 18. Germline CDR1 is SGDLS and CDR2 is YYNGEE. There are 20 residues in the CDR3. The CDR3 DNA reads TGTGCCAGCAGCGTAGGTCGTCGGACAGGGGGCAGTTCTAAGGCGGGGGAGCTGTTTTTT. It specifies CASSVGRRTGGSSKAGELFF.

For the CDR3, the DNA is TGTGCCATACGGGAGGTTTCAAATGAGCAGTTCTTC. Protein: CAIREVSNEQFF. The chain is built from TRBV10-3 and TRBJ2-1, with 7 bases identical to TRBD2. Trimming took 9 bases from V and 7 from J; bases not matched to a gene: 6. There are 12 residues in the CDR3. Germline CDR1 ENHRY, CDR2 SYGVKD.

This clonotype was observed at least ten times. This chain uses TRBV11-2 with TRBJ2-3; D is uncertain. The germline gives CDR1 SGHAT, CDR2 FQNNGV. V lost 4 bases and J 0 bases, leaving 8 bases between the germline ends. The CDR3 has 14 residues. For the CDR3, the DNA is TGTGCCAGCAGCTATTGGGGAAGCACAGATACGCAGTATTTT. It specifies CASSYWGSTDTQYF.

This clonotype came up many times. The chain recombines TRBV6-1 with TRBJ1-2; D unclear. The germline V and J ends were trimmed by 5 bases and 5 bases, with 18 bases remaining between them. Germline V gene lookup returns CDR1 MNHNS and CDR2 SASEGT. CDR3 size: 15 residues. CDR3 coding DNA: TGTGCCAGCAGTTACTACGGGGTTCGGTCGTATGGCTACACCTTC. Translating gives CASSYYGVRSYGYTF.